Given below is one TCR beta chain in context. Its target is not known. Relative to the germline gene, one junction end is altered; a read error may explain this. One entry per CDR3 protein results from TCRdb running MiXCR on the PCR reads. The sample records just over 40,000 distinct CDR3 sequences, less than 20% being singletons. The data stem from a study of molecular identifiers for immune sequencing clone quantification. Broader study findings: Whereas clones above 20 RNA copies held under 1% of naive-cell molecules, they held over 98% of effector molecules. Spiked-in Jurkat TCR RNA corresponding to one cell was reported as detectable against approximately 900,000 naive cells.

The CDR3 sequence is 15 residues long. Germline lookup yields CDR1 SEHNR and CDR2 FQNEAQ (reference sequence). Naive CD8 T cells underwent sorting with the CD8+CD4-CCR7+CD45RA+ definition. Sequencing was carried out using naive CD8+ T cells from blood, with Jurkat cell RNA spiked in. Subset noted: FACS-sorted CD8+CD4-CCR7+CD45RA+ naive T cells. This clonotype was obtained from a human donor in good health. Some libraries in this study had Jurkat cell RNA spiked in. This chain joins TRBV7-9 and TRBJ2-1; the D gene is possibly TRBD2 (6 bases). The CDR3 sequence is CASSLEWGRTTKEGF. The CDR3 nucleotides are TGTGCCAGCAGCTTAGAGTGGGGACGAACAACGAAGGAGGGCTTC.